Listed here is a single TCR beta chain. Its antigen is unknown. This entry belongs to a study of identical twins. Study conclusions and caveats: Beta clonotypes that were abundant in cord blood contained fewer insertions, a pattern absent from memory repertoires. Diverse VJ usage suggested most zero-insertion clonotypes were not invariant T cells. Twin sharing of out-of-frame TCR alpha was underestimated by models in monozygotic pairs.

The CDR3 has 13 amino acids. V lost 0 bases, J lost 4 bases, and 9 bases lay in between. In germline, CDR1 is DFQATT, CDR2 SNEGSKA (reference sequence). A universal primer site was incorporated via template switching, and the cDNA contained unique molecular identifiers. MiXCR was run by TCRdb on the 5' RACE reads, yielding one entry per CDR3 protein. In the table there are around 1.7 million distinct CDR3 sequences, roughly 35% of which are singletons. The gene calls are TRBV20-1 and TRBJ1-1; D is possibly TRBD1 (5 bases). This TCR was sampled from a newborn girl in good health. Specimen: cord blood. CDR3 DNA: TGCAGTGCTAGAGATAGGACAACCACTGAAGCTTTCTTT. Protein product: CSARDRTTTEAFF.